A selection of T cell receptor beta chains follows, all from one sample in a study of neurological immune-mediated disorders. TCRdb processed the 5' RACE reads anew with MiXCR; each CDR3 protein has one entry. The sample shows 60,000 to 80,000 distinct CDR3 sequences, less than 6% of them seen only once. The sample comprised PBMCs. These TCRs come from a woman aged 45 to 65 with multiple sclerosis. The CDR3 runs from the conserved cysteine through the conserved F or W. The D gene is left open where the match is weak. Some rows have no size entry. The others give once, few or many, or a class for an expanded clone.

D gene: NA
J gene: TRBJ1-2
clone size: many
V gene: TRBV9
CDR3 protein: CASSVGSSGDYGYTF
CDR3 DNA: TGTGCCAGCAGCGTAGGTTCCTCAGGGGACTATGGCTACACCTTC

D gene: TRBD1
J gene: TRBJ1-5
clone size: many
V gene: TRBV6-5
CDR3 protein: CASSSRDRRQPQHF
CDR3 DNA: TGTGCCAGCAGTTCCCGGGACAGGAGACAGCCCCAGCATTTT

D gene: TRBD1
J gene: TRBJ1-5
clone size: many
V gene: TRBV18
CDR3 protein: CASSRGQDLSNQPQHF
CDR3 DNA: TGTGCCAGCTCCCGCGGACAGGATCTTAGCAATCAGCCCCAGCATTTT

D gene: TRBD1
J gene: TRBJ2-3
clone size: NA
V gene: TRBV20-1
CDR3 protein: CSARTGADTQYF
CDR3 DNA: TGCAGTGCTAGGACAGGGGCAGATACGCAGTATTTT

D gene: NA
J gene: TRBJ1-4
clone size: many
V gene: TRBV29-1
CDR3 protein: CSVEDPTGREKLFF
CDR3 DNA: TGCAGCGTTGAAGATCCCACAGGGCGGGAAAAACTGTTTTTT

D gene: NA
J gene: TRBJ1-6
clone size: many
V gene: TRBV15
CDR3 protein: CATSRDLGGNSPLHF
CDR3 DNA: TGTGCCACCAGCAGAGATTTGGGGGGTAATTCACCCCTCCACTTT

D gene: NA
J gene: TRBJ1-1
clone size: NA
V gene: TRBV10-3
CDR3 protein: CAISVTSNTEAFF
CDR3 DNA: TGTGCCATCAGCGTTACTTCGAACACTGAAGCTTTCTTT

D gene: TRBD1
J gene: TRBJ2-5
clone size: many
V gene: TRBV7-3
CDR3 protein: CASSPYRGPRETQYF
CDR3 DNA: TGTGCCAGCAGCCCTTACAGGGGGCCTCGGGAGACCCAGTACTTC

D gene: NA
J gene: TRBJ1-6
clone size: many
V gene: TRBV12-3/TRBV12-4
CDR3 protein: CASSLRGDSPLHF
CDR3 DNA: TGTGCCAGCAGTTTACGAGGTGATTCACCCCTCCACTTT

D gene: NA
J gene: TRBJ1-5
clone size: many
V gene: TRBV27
CDR3 protein: CASSRFGGNQPQHF
CDR3 DNA: TGTGCCAGCAGTCGTTTCGGAGGAAATCAGCCCCAGCATTTT

D gene: NA
J gene: TRBJ2-3
clone size: many
V gene: TRBV7-2
CDR3 protein: CASSLAGGNTDTQYF
CDR3 DNA: TGTGCCAGCAGCTTAGCGGGGGGTAACACAGATACGCAGTATTTT

D gene: TRBD1
J gene: TRBJ1-4
clone size: many
V gene: TRBV6-5
CDR3 protein: CASSYRRDRGEKLFF
CDR3 DNA: TGTGCCAGCAGTTACCGGCGGGACAGAGGGGAAAAACTGTTTTTT

D gene: NA
J gene: TRBJ2-5
clone size: many
V gene: TRBV20-1
CDR3 protein: CSARGGGETQYF
CDR3 DNA: TGCAGTGCTCGAGGGGGGGGGGAGACCCAGTACTTC

D gene: TRBD2
J gene: TRBJ2-2
clone size: many
V gene: TRBV12-3/TRBV12-4
CDR3 protein: CASSLGLAGETGELFF
CDR3 DNA: TGTGCCAGCAGTTTAGGACTAGCGGGGGAAACCGGGGAGCTGTTTTTT

D gene: TRBD2
J gene: TRBJ2-3
clone size: NA
V gene: TRBV29-1
CDR3 protein: CSVNGLAGKTDTQYF
CDR3 DNA: TGCAGCGTTAACGGACTAGCGGGGAAGACAGATACGCAGTATTTT

D gene: NA
J gene: TRBJ1-5
clone size: few
V gene: TRBV7-2
CDR3 protein: CASSLVGQPQNF
CDR3 DNA: TGTGCCAGCAGCTTAGTGGGTCAGCCCCAGAATTTT

D gene: TRBD2
J gene: TRBJ2-1
clone size: NA
V gene: TRBV9
CDR3 protein: CASSSFSAGTSGHEQFF
CDR3 DNA: TGTGCCAGCAGCTCTTTCTCCGCGGGGACTAGCGGGCATGAGCAGTTCTTC